This T cell receptor (beta chain) was recorded in a study of T cell clonotyping in hematopoietic cell transplantation. TCRdb's copy holds only in-frame clones and misses some; the assay was immunoSEQ multiplex PCR. Among 8,500 to 14,000 clones, 92% were seen once, and the ten largest hold 10% to 15%. Time point here: recipient sample about 28 days before transplant, after cytoreduction. The V gene's germline CDR1 is MNHEY and CDR2 SMNVEV (reference sequence). V shed 6 bases and J 8 bases; nucleotides not matched to a gene: 11. The length of the CDR3 is 15 residues. The chain combines TRBV27 with TRBJ2-1; 9 nucleotides agree with TRBD2. The TCR comes from a woman aged 40 to 50 with acute myeloid leukemia. Some clones in this sample may be carry-over from other donors' samples. This specimen consisted of peripheral blood mononuclear cells, obtained before stem cell transplant. CDR3 region: CASSPSFSGSDEQFF. The CDR3 nucleotides read TGTGCCAGCAGCCCATCGTTTAGCGGGAGCGATGAGCAGTTCTTC.